This T cell receptor (beta chain) was found in a study of graft-versus-host responses after intestinal transplantation. Responders that carried the CFSE label, approximately 200,000 of them, were plated with approximately 200,000 irradiated, violet-dye-labeled stimulator cells. Proliferating CFSE-low CD3+CD4+ and CD3+CD8+ responders were sorted post-reaction. V trimming: 1 base; J trimming: 4 bases; junction bases outside the gene matches: 6. This CDR3 has 16 amino acids. From germline, CDR1 is SGHAT and CDR2 FQNNGV. The assay was immunoSEQ multiplex PCR, and TCRdb's table has in-frame clones only and misses some. The sample has some 14,000 clones, approximately 33% seen once; the top ten hold about 2%.

The sequenced sample was alloreactive CD8+ T cells from a mixed lymphocyte reaction culture, obtained before intestinal transplant. Described subset: CFSE-low proliferating T cells sorted from approximately 6-day pre-transplant mixed lymphocyte reaction (GvH or HvG direction). The clonotype was recovered from a human patient who received an intestinal transplant. The chain is built from TRBV11-2 and TRBJ2-1; 8 nucleotides line up with TRBD2. The CDR3, as DNA: TGTGCCAGCAGCTTAGTACCTCGCGGGGGGTACAATGAGCAGTTCTTC. It codes for CASSLVPRGGYNEQFF.